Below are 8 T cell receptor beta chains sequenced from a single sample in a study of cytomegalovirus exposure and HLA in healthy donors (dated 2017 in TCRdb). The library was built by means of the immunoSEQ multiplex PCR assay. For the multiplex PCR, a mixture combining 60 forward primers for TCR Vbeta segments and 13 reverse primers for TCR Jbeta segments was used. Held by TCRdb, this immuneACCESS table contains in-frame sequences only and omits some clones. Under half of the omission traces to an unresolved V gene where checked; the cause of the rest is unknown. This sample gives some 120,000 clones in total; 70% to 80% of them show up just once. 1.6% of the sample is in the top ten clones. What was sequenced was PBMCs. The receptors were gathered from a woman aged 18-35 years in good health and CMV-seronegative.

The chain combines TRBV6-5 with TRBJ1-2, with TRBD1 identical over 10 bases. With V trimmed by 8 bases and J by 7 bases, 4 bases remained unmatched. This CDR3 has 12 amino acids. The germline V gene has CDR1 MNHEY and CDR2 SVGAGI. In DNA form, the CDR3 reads TGTGCCAGCGGGGACAGGGGTTTTGGCTACACCTTC. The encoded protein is CASGDRGFGYTF.

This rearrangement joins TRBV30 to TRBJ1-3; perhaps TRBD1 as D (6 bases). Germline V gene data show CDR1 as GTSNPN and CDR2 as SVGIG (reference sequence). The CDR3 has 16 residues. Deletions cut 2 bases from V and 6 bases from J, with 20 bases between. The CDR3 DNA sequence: TGTGCCTGGAGTAGCGGGGCAGGGGCGCACATAAACACCATATATTTT. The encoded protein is CAWSSGAGAHINTIYF.

CDR3 protein: CASSSDTVNTGELFF. The CDR3 DNA reads TGTGCCAGCAGTTCGGACACTGTCAACACCGGGGAGCTGTTTTTT. This chain links TRBV5-6 with TRBJ2-2; D may be TRBD1 (5 bases). The germline gives CDR1 SGHDT, CDR2 YYEEEE. This CDR3 has 15 amino acids. The V and J ends lost 5 bases and 2 bases respectively, with 13 bases between them.

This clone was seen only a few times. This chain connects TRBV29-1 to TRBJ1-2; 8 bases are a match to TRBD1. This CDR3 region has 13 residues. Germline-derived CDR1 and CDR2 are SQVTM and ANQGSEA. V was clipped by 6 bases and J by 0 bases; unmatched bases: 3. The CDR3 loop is CSVDRGPNYGYTF. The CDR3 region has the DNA TGCAGCGTCGACAGGGGACCTAACTATGGCTACACCTTC.

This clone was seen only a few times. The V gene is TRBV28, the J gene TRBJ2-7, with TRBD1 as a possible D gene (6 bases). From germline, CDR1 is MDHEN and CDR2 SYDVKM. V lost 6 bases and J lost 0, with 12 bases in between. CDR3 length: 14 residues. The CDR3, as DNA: TGTGCCAGCAGCTCGACAGGAGGCTCCTACGAGCAGTACTTC. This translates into CASSSTGGSYEQYF.

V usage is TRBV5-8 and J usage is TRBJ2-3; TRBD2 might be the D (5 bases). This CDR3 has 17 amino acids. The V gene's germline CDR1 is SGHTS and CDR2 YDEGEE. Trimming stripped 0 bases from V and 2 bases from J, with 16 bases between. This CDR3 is CASSLALILSATDTQYF. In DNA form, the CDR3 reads TGTGCCAGCAGCTTGGCCCTAATTCTTAGCGCCACAGATACGCAGTATTTT.

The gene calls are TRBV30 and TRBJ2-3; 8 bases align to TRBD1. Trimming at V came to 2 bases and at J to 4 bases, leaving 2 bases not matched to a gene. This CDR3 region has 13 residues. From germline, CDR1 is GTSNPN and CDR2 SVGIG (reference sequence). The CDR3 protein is CAWSRQGSDTQYF. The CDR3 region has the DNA TGTGCCTGGAGTCGACAGGGGTCAGATACGCAGTATTTT.

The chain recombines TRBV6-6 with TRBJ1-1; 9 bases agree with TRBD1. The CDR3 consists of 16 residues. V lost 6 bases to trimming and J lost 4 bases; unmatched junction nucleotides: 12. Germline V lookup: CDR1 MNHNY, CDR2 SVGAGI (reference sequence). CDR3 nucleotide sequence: TGTGCCAGCAGACCTTCTACAGGGGGCCTTACCACTGAAGCTTTCTTT. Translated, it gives CASRPSTGGLTTEAFF.